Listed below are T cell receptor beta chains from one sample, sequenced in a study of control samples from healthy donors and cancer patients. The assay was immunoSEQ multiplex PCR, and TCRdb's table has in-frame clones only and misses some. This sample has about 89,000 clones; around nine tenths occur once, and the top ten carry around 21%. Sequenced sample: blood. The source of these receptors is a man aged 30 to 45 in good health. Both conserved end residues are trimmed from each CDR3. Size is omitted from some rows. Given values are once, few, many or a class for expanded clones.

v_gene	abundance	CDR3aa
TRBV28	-	ASSLTQQTHYGYT
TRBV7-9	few	ASSDRGDNVLT
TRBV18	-	ASSTAQENTEAF
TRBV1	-	TSSQAGTSGVVDTQY
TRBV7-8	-	ASSPSGRGAYEQY
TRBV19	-	ASSPTGENTEAF
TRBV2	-	ASRDGYNEKLF
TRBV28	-	ASTAGGSYEQY
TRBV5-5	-	ASSSSGTGLEAF
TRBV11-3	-	ASSLGHTTDTQY